The rows below give T cell receptor beta chains drawn from one sample of a study of T cells in Graves' hyperthyroidism and ophthalmopathy. A single record per CDR3 protein comes from TCRdb applying MiXCR to the multiplex PCR reads. The data show under 700,000 distinct CDR3 sequences, around 17% seen once. The sequencing sample was made of blood. The receptor source for this set is a young woman with Graves' hyperthyroidism. The CDR3 runs from the conserved cysteine through the conserved F or W. Each record gives: J gene, D gene, V gene, clone size, CDR3 DNA, CDR3 protein. The D gene is left open where the match is weak. Part of the rows lack a size; the others show once, few, many or a class for expanded clones.

j_call: TRBJ2-7; d_call: -; v_call: TRBV20-1; clone_size: many; cdr3_nt: TGCAGTGCTAGAGCGGGGCACAGCTACGAGCAGTACTTC; cdr3_aa: CSARAGHSYEQYF
j_call: TRBJ2-1; d_call: -; v_call: TRBV27; clone_size: many; cdr3_nt: TGTGCCAGCACCCCGGGATCCCATCCATCCAATGAGCAGTTCTTC; cdr3_aa: CASTPGSHPSNEQFF
j_call: TRBJ2-2; d_call: -; v_call: TRBV2; clone_size: -; cdr3_nt: TGTGCCAGCAGTGTTGAATCGGGGGCGGGCGGGGAGCTGTTTTTT; cdr3_aa: CASSVESGAGGELFF
j_call: TRBJ2-5; d_call: TRBD2; v_call: TRBV20-1; clone_size: -; cdr3_nt: TGCAGTGCTAGCACTAGCGGGATGGCGGAGACCCAGTACTTC; cdr3_aa: CSASTSGMAETQYF
j_call: TRBJ1-5; d_call: -; v_call: TRBV10-2; clone_size: -; cdr3_nt: TGCGCCAGCAGTGAGGACAGGATCAATCAGCCCCAGCATTTT; cdr3_aa: CASSEDRINQPQHF
j_call: TRBJ2-5; d_call: -; v_call: TRBV9; clone_size: -; cdr3_nt: TGTGCCAGCAGCGGAAGACAGCCTCTCCAAGAGACCCAGTACTTC; cdr3_aa: CASSGRQPLQETQYF
j_call: TRBJ2-5; d_call: TRBD2; v_call: TRBV6-2/TRBV6-3; clone_size: few; cdr3_nt: TGTGCCAGCAGATCTAGCGGGGGGGCAGCAGAGACCCAGTACTTC; cdr3_aa: CASRSSGGAAETQYF
j_call: TRBJ2-1; d_call: -; v_call: TRBV29-1; clone_size: few; cdr3_nt: TGCAGCGGGGAACGGACGGCTAACAATGAGCAGTTCTTC; cdr3_aa: CSGERTANNEQFF
j_call: TRBJ1-6; d_call: -; v_call: TRBV9; clone_size: -; cdr3_nt: TGTGCCAGCAGCGTAAGGGCCTTGAGCTCCTATAATTCACCCCTCCACTTT; cdr3_aa: CASSVRALSSYNSPLHF
j_call: TRBJ1-5; d_call: -; v_call: TRBV7-9; clone_size: -; cdr3_nt: TGTGCCAGCAGCTTATCCGGACATAGCAATCAGCCCCAGCATTTT; cdr3_aa: CASSLSGHSNQPQHF
j_call: TRBJ1-1; d_call: -; v_call: TRBV29-1; clone_size: -; cdr3_nt: TGCAGCGTTGAGGTGGGCGCGGGCACTGAAGCTTTCTTT; cdr3_aa: CSVEVGAGTEAFF
j_call: TRBJ2-2; d_call: -; v_call: TRBV20-1; clone_size: -; cdr3_nt: TGCAGTGCTCGGACAGACACCGGGGAGCTGTTTTTT; cdr3_aa: CSARTDTGELFF
j_call: TRBJ2-1; d_call: -; v_call: TRBV2; clone_size: many; cdr3_nt: TGTGCCAGCAGTGCGGGACAAATCTACAATGAGCAGTTCTTC; cdr3_aa: CASSAGQIYNEQFF
j_call: TRBJ1-3; d_call: TRBD1; v_call: TRBV4-1; clone_size: few; cdr3_nt: TGCGCCAGCAGCCTCCCGGACAGGGTCGGAAACACCATATATTTT; cdr3_aa: CASSLPDRVGNTIYF
j_call: TRBJ2-2; d_call: -; v_call: TRBV28; clone_size: many; cdr3_nt: TGTGCCAGCAGAGGGTACACCGGGGAGCTGTTTTTT; cdr3_aa: CASRGYTGELFF
j_call: TRBJ1-6; d_call: -; v_call: TRBV18; clone_size: -; cdr3_nt: TGTGCCAGCTCACCAGCTGCAGGGGTCAATAATTCACCCCTCCACTTT; cdr3_aa: CASSPAAGVNNSPLHF
j_call: TRBJ1-1; d_call: -; v_call: TRBV3-1; clone_size: once; cdr3_nt: TGTGCCAGCAGCCAAGGGGGTAGGGGAAACACTGAAGGTTTCTTT; cdr3_aa: CASSQGGRGNTEGFF
j_call: TRBJ2-7; d_call: -; v_call: TRBV29-1; clone_size: -; cdr3_nt: TGCAGCGTTCGCGGACGGAACTACGAGCAGTACTTC; cdr3_aa: CSVRGRNYEQYF
j_call: TRBJ1-1; d_call: TRBD1; v_call: TRBV2; clone_size: many; cdr3_nt: TGTGCCAGCAGCGCCGGGACAGGGACAAAGAACACTGAAGCTTTCTTT; cdr3_aa: CASSAGTGTKNTEAFF
j_call: TRBJ2-2; d_call: -; v_call: TRBV29-1; clone_size: few; cdr3_nt: TGCAGCGCCCGGACAGAGACGAACACCGGGGAGCTGTTTTTT; cdr3_aa: CSARTETNTGELFF
j_call: TRBJ1-5; d_call: TRBD1; v_call: TRBV5-5; clone_size: many; cdr3_nt: TGTGCCAGCAGACTGGGACAGGGGAATCAGCCCCAGCATTTT; cdr3_aa: CASRLGQGNQPQHF
j_call: TRBJ2-2; d_call: -; v_call: TRBV6-5; clone_size: -; cdr3_nt: TGTGCCAGCAGTTACCAGGGGGGCAGTTGGGCCGGGGAGCCGTTTTTT; cdr3_aa: CASSYQGGSWAGEPFF
j_call: TRBJ2-1; d_call: TRBD2; v_call: TRBV7-9; clone_size: many; cdr3_nt: TGTGCCAGCAGCTTAGTTCGGGGGGGCTACAATGAGCAGTTCTTC; cdr3_aa: CASSLVRGGYNEQFF
j_call: TRBJ1-6; d_call: -; v_call: TRBV3-1; clone_size: many; cdr3_nt: TGTGCCAGCAGCCTAAGGGGTTCGAGGAATTCACCCCTCCACTTT; cdr3_aa: CASSLRGSRNSPLHF
j_call: TRBJ2-7; d_call: -; v_call: TRBV18; clone_size: -; cdr3_nt: TGTGCCAGCTCACCTAATTCAGGGGCATCCTACGAGCAGTACTTC; cdr3_aa: CASSPNSGASYEQYF
j_call: TRBJ2-1; d_call: -; v_call: TRBV4-1; clone_size: -; cdr3_nt: TGCGCCAGCAGCCAGCACAGCTCCTACAATGAGCAGTTCTTC; cdr3_aa: CASSQHSSYNEQFF
j_call: TRBJ2-2; d_call: TRBD2; v_call: TRBV4-1; clone_size: -; cdr3_nt: TGCGCCAGCAGCCAAGGTATAGCGGGAGGAGGGACCGGGGAGCTGTTTTTT; cdr3_aa: CASSQGIAGGGTGELFF
j_call: TRBJ2-1; d_call: TRBD2; v_call: TRBV29-1; clone_size: few; cdr3_nt: TGCAGCGTGTTGGGGGGGGACCTACGGCATGAGCAGTTCTTC; cdr3_aa: CSVLGGDLRHEQFF
j_call: TRBJ2-1; d_call: TRBD2; v_call: TRBV6-1; clone_size: -; cdr3_nt: TGTGCCAGCAGACCCGGACTAGTCAAATACAATGAGCAGTTCTTC; cdr3_aa: CASRPGLVKYNEQFF
j_call: TRBJ2-4; d_call: TRBD1; v_call: TRBV5-1; clone_size: few; cdr3_nt: TGCGCCAGCAGCTTGGGGGGACAGGGGGCTGTCATTCAGTACTTC; cdr3_aa: CASSLGGQGAVIQYF
j_call: TRBJ1-2; d_call: -; v_call: TRBV5-1; clone_size: many; cdr3_nt: TGCGCCAGCAGCCAGATAGGGGATGGCTACACCTTC; cdr3_aa: CASSQIGDGYTF
j_call: TRBJ1-2; d_call: TRBD1; v_call: TRBV6-6; clone_size: few; cdr3_nt: TGTGCCAGCAGTTACTCACAGGGGAACTATGGCTACACCTTC; cdr3_aa: CASSYSQGNYGYTF
j_call: TRBJ2-3; d_call: -; v_call: TRBV12-3/TRBV12-4; clone_size: many; cdr3_nt: TGTGCCAGCAGTTTTGGGCGGTGGACTACCCACACAGATACGCAGTATTTT; cdr3_aa: CASSFGRWTTHTDTQYF
j_call: TRBJ1-3; d_call: -; v_call: TRBV20-1; clone_size: few; cdr3_nt: TGCAGTTCACGGCATCCCTCTGGAAACACCATATATTTT; cdr3_aa: CSSRHPSGNTIYF
j_call: TRBJ2-3; d_call: TRBD2; v_call: TRBV7-2; clone_size: many; cdr3_nt: TGTGCCAGCAGCAATCTAGCGGGGGGCACAGATACGCAGTATTTT; cdr3_aa: CASSNLAGGTDTQYF
j_call: TRBJ1-4; d_call: -; v_call: TRBV7-9; clone_size: few; cdr3_nt: TGTGCCAGCAGCAAGGGGCAGAACTATGAAAAACTGTTTTTT; cdr3_aa: CASSKGQNYEKLFF
j_call: TRBJ2-1; d_call: -; v_call: TRBV6-1; clone_size: many; cdr3_nt: TGTGCCAGCAGTTCACGGGGGCCGGCCTACAATGAGCAGTTCTTC; cdr3_aa: CASSSRGPAYNEQFF
j_call: TRBJ1-6; d_call: TRBD1; v_call: TRBV2; clone_size: many; cdr3_nt: TGTGCCAGCAGTGAATTTGGGACAGGGGGTAATTCACCCCTCCACTTT; cdr3_aa: CASSEFGTGGNSPLHF
j_call: TRBJ2-2; d_call: -; v_call: TRBV7-2; clone_size: many; cdr3_nt: TGTGCCAGCAGCTTAGTCGGGCTAGCCGGGGTCGGGGAGCTGTTTTTT; cdr3_aa: CASSLVGLAGVGELFF
j_call: TRBJ1-5; d_call: -; v_call: TRBV3-1; clone_size: -; cdr3_nt: TGTGCTAGCGGGCCAGACAATAGCAATCAGCCCCAGCATTTT; cdr3_aa: CASGPDNSNQPQHF
j_call: TRBJ1-5; d_call: TRBD1; v_call: TRBV30; clone_size: many; cdr3_nt: TGTGCCTGGGACGACAGGGAAAGCAATCAGCCCCAGCATTTT; cdr3_aa: CAWDDRESNQPQHF
j_call: TRBJ2-4; d_call: TRBD1; v_call: TRBV29-1; clone_size: -; cdr3_nt: TGCAGCGTTGAAGATCCTACAGGGGGAACCAAAAACATTCAGTACTTC; cdr3_aa: CSVEDPTGGTKNIQYF
j_call: TRBJ2-3; d_call: TRBD1; v_call: TRBV11-2; clone_size: many; cdr3_nt: TGTGCCAGCAAAAGGGGACAGGGGGCGACAGATACGCAGTATTTT; cdr3_aa: CASKRGQGATDTQYF
j_call: TRBJ1-1; d_call: -; v_call: TRBV5-8; clone_size: -; cdr3_nt: TGTGCCAGCAGCTATCAGGAACAAGGAGCTTTCTTT; cdr3_aa: CASSYQEQGAFF
j_call: TRBJ2-1; d_call: -; v_call: TRBV5-1; clone_size: -; cdr3_nt: TGCGCCAGCAGCTCCCTGGCGGCGGAAGTCTACAATGAGCAGTTCTTC; cdr3_aa: CASSSLAAEVYNEQFF
j_call: TRBJ2-2; d_call: TRBD2; v_call: TRBV24-1; clone_size: many; cdr3_nt: TGTGCCACCAGTGATACTAACGCGGGAGAAAACGGGGAGCTGTTTTTT; cdr3_aa: CATSDTNAGENGELFF
j_call: TRBJ1-6; d_call: -; v_call: TRBV15; clone_size: -; cdr3_nt: TGTGCCACCAGAACCCAGGGAACTTCACCCCTCCACTTT; cdr3_aa: CATRTQGTSPLHF
j_call: TRBJ1-6; d_call: TRBD1; v_call: TRBV5-1; clone_size: many; cdr3_nt: TGCGCCAGCAGCCAGTGGACAGGGCGAAATTCACCCCTCCACTTT; cdr3_aa: CASSQWTGRNSPLHF
j_call: TRBJ2-5; d_call: TRBD2; v_call: TRBV18; clone_size: few; cdr3_nt: TGTGCCAGCTCACCACCGTCCCTAGCGGGAAGCGAGACCCAGTACTTC; cdr3_aa: CASSPPSLAGSETQYF
j_call: TRBJ1-6; d_call: TRBD1; v_call: TRBV20-1; clone_size: few; cdr3_nt: TGCAGTGCTCCTCCAGGGGGCGGGAATTCACCCCTCCACTTT; cdr3_aa: CSAPPGGGNSPLHF
j_call: TRBJ2-3; d_call: TRBD2; v_call: TRBV6-2/TRBV6-3; clone_size: many; cdr3_nt: TGTGCCAGCAGTAGGGACTACACAGATACGCAGTATTTT; cdr3_aa: CASSRDYTDTQYF